A selection of T cell receptor beta chains follows, all from one sample in a study of graft-versus-host responses after intestinal transplantation. These receptors lack a known antigen. Sequencing was performed with immunoSEQ multiplex PCR; in TCRdb, only in-frame clones are kept and a portion is missing. The data hold about 98,000 clones, with about four fifths observed a single time. The sample in question was unstimulated CD8+ T cells sorted from spleen or lymph node cells, obtained before intestinal transplant. The receptors originated from a human donor who received an intestinal transplant. The CDR3 runs from the conserved cysteine through the conserved F or W. D genes are given only for firm matches. Size values are once, few and many counts, or a class for expanded clones, and some rows have none.

J: TRBJ1-1
size: -
D: -
V: TRBV7-9
CDR3: CASSLGNSMAFF
DNA: TGTGCCAGCAGCTTAGGGAACAGTATGGCTTTCTTT

J: TRBJ2-3
size: -
D: -
V: TRBV5-1
CDR3: CASSLGPASGTQYF
DNA: TGCGCCAGCAGCTTGGGGCCGGCGTCAGGTACGCAGTATTTT

J: TRBJ2-2
size: few
D: -
V: TRBV6-4
CDR3: CASSDSPTGELFF
DNA: TGTGCCAGCAGTGACTCCCCCACCGGGGAGCTGTTTTTT

J: TRBJ2-1
size: -
D: TRBD2
V: TRBV6-5
CDR3: CASSGTSAGNEQFF
DNA: TGTGCCAGCAGTGGGACTAGCGCGGGAAATGAGCAGTTCTTC

J: TRBJ1-5
size: -
D: -
V: TRBV28
CDR3: CASRTRINQPQHF
DNA: TGTGCCAGCAGGACAAGGATAAATCAGCCCCAGCATTTT

J: TRBJ2-6
size: -
D: TRBD1
V: TRBV27
CDR3: CASSLQGTGANVLTF
DNA: TGTGCCAGCAGTCTACAGGGGACTGGGGCCAACGTCCTGACTTTC

J: TRBJ1-4
size: few
D: TRBD1
V: TRBV6-1
CDR3: CAAGTGVEKLFF
DNA: TGTGCCGCCGGGACAGGGGTTGAAAAACTGTTTTTT

J: TRBJ2-1
size: -
D: -
V: TRBV4-2
CDR3: CASSQGHQGLNYNEQFF
DNA: TGTGCCAGCAGCCAGGGGCATCAGGGTCTGAATTACAATGAGCAGTTCTTC

J: TRBJ2-3
size: -
D: -
V: TRBV5-4
CDR3: CASSLAGGWPYSTDTQYF
DNA: TGTGCCAGCAGCTTGGCCGGGGGATGGCCGTATAGCACAGATACGCAGTATTTT

J: TRBJ1-1
size: -
D: TRBD1
V: TRBV5-4
CDR3: CASSDGTGEAFF
DNA: TGTGCCAGCAGCGACGGGACAGGTGAAGCTTTCTTT

J: TRBJ1-2
size: few
D: -
V: TRBV5-4
CDR3: CASSPPAQSGYTF
DNA: TGTGCCAGCAGCCCACCGGCTCAGAGTGGCTACACCTTC

J: TRBJ2-7
size: few
D: -
V: TRBV10-3
CDR3: CAISNPDNSYEQYF
DNA: TGTGCCATCAGTAATCCGGACAACTCCTACGAGCAGTACTTC

J: TRBJ2-7
size: -
D: TRBD2
V: TRBV19
CDR3: CASSIVGTSLRQYF
DNA: TGTGCCAGTAGTATAGTGGGGACTAGCCTCCGGCAGTACTTC

J: TRBJ2-3
size: -
D: -
V: TRBV27
CDR3: CASSPLNPIGPTDTQYF
DNA: TGTGCCAGCAGTCCCCTGAACCCCATCGGGCCCACAGATACGCAGTATTTT

J: TRBJ2-5
size: -
D: TRBD2
V: TRBV28
CDR3: CASSPLLAGGGRETQYF
DNA: TGTGCCAGCAGCCCTCTCCTAGCGGGAGGAGGTAGGGAGACCCAGTACTTC

J: TRBJ2-2
size: -
D: -
V: TRBV6-1
CDR3: CASKAGLLNTGELFF
DNA: TGTGCCAGCAAAGCAGGGCTGCTGAACACCGGGGAGCTGTTTTTT

J: TRBJ1-2
size: few
D: -
V: TRBV6-4
CDR3: CASSEYAGDGYTF
DNA: TGTGCCAGCAGTGAGTACGCAGGGGATGGCTACACCTTC

J: TRBJ2-7
size: -
D: TRBD2
V: TRBV11-1
CDR3: CASSPRLAGIHEQYF
DNA: TGTGCCAGCAGCCCCAGACTAGCGGGGATTCACGAGCAGTACTTC

J: TRBJ1-2
size: -
D: TRBD1
V: TRBV11-2
CDR3: CATRQGAYGYTF
DNA: TGTGCGACTAGACAGGGAGCCTATGGCTACACCTTC

J: TRBJ2-7
size: -
D: TRBD2
V: TRBV27
CDR3: CASSGAHGGFTYEQYF
DNA: TGTGCCAGCAGTGGGGCTCACGGGGGGTTTACCTACGAGCAGTACTTC

J: TRBJ2-2
size: -
D: TRBD1
V: TRBV28
CDR3: CASSPTSRDRWTGELFF
DNA: TGTGCCAGCAGTCCAACGAGTCGGGACAGGTGGACCGGGGAGCTGTTTTTT

J: TRBJ2-2
size: -
D: -
V: TRBV15
CDR3: CATSIGGRNGELFF
DNA: TGTGCCACCAGCATTGGGGGCCGAAACGGGGAGCTGTTTTTT

J: TRBJ1-1
size: -
D: -
V: TRBV7-3
CDR3: CASSYEGVNTEAFF
DNA: TGTGCCAGCAGCTACGAAGGTGTGAACACTGAAGCTTTCTTT

J: TRBJ2-1
size: -
D: TRBD2
V: TRBV5-1
CDR3: CASSLMGSGRGDEQFF
DNA: TGCGCCAGCAGCTTGATGGGTAGCGGGAGAGGAGATGAGCAGTTCTTC

J: TRBJ2-7
size: few
D: -
V: TRBV28
CDR3: CASSLGRYEQYF
DNA: TGTGCCAGCAGTTTAGGCCGGTACGAGCAGTACTTC